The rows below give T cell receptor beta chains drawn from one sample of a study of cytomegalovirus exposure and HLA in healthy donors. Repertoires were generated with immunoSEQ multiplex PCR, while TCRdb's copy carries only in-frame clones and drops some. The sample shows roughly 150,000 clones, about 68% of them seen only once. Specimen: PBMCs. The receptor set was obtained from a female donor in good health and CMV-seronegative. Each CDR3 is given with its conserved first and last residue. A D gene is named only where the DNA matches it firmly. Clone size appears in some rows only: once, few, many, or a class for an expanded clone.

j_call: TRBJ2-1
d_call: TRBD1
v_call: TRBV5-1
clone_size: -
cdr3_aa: CASSLDGTDYNEQFF
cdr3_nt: TGCGCCAGCAGCTTGGATGGGACAGACTACAATGAGCAGTTCTTC

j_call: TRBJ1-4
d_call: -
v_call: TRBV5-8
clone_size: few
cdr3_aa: CASSFGGPYEKLFF
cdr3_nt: TGTGCCAGCAGCTTCGGAGGGCCCTATGAAAAACTGTTTTTT

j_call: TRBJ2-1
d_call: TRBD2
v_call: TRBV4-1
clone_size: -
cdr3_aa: CASSHPLAGPYNEQFF
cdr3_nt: TGCGCCAGCAGCCATCCTCTAGCGGGGCCATACAATGAGCAGTTCTTC

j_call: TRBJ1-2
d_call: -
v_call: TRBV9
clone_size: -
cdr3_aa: CASSAYGGNYGYTF
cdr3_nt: TGTGCCAGCAGCGCCTACGGGGGGAACTATGGCTACACCTTC

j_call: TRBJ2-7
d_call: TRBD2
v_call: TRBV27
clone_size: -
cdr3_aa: CASRRPRTSGSYEQYF
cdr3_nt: TGTGCCAGCAGGCGTCCTCGGACTAGCGGCTCCTACGAGCAGTACTTC

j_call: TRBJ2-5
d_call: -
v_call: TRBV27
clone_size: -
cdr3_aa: CASSYQRRTKETQYF
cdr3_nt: TGTGCCAGCAGTTACCAGCGGCGTACCAAAGAGACCCAGTACTTC

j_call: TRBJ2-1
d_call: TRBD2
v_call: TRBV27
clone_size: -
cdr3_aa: CASTPRGGAGGIYNEQFF
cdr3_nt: TGTGCCAGCACCCCCCGGGGCGGCGCGGGGGGGATCTACAATGAGCAGTTCTTC

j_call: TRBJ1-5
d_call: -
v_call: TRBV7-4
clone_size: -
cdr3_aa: CASSLAGHKGSHQPQHF
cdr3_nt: TGTGCCAGCAGCTTAGCGGGCCACAAAGGATCACATCAGCCCCAGCATTTT

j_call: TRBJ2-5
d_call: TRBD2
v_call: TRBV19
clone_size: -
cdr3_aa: CASRTPGGAETQYF
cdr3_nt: TGTGCCAGTAGAACCCCGGGAGGGGCCGAGACCCAGTACTTC

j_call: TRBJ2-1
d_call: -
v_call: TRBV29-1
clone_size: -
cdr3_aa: CSVEPGQSSYNEQFF
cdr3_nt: TGCAGCGTTGAACCCGGACAGTCGTCCTACAATGAGCAGTTCTTC

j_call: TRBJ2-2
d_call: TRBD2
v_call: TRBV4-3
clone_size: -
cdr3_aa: CASSQVYGSGRTRNTGELFF
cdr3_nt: TGCGCCAGCAGCCAAGTTTATGGTAGCGGGAGAACCAGAAACACCGGGGAGCTGTTTTTT

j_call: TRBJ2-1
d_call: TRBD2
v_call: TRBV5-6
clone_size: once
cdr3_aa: CASSPRRSGGPNEQFF
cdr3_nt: TGTGCCAGCAGCCCACGTCGTAGCGGGGGGCCCAATGAGCAGTTCTTC

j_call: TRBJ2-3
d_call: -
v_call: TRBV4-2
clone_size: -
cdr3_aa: CASSRGVSTDTQYF
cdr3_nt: TGTGCCAGCAGCCGGGGGGTTAGCACAGATACGCAGTATTTT

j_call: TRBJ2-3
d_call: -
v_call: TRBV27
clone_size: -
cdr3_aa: CASSRLGSTDTQYF
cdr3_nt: TGTGCCAGCAGCAGACTAGGGAGCACAGATACGCAGTATTTT

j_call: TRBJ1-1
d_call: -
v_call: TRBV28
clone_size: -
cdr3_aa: CASSPIDRNTEAFF
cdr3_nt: TGTGCCAGCAGTCCCATCGACAGGAACACTGAAGCTTTCTTT

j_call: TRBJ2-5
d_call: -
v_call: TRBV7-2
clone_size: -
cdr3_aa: CASSLDPGRTQYF
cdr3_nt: TGTGCCAGCAGCTTAGATCCGGGAAGGACCCAGTACTTC

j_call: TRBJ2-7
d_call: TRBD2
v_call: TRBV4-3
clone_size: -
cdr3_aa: CASSEGLAGTYEQYF
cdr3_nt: TGCGCCAGCAGCGAAGGACTAGCGGGAACCTACGAGCAGTACTTC

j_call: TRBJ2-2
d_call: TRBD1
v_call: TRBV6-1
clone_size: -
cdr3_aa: CASSARAGGNTGELFF
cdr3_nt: TGTGCCAGCAGTGCCCGGGCAGGGGGGAACACCGGGGAGCTGTTTTTT

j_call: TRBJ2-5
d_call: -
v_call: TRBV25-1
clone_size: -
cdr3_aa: CASSRTGDQETQYF
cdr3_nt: TGTGCCAGCAGTCGTACAGGCGACCAAGAGACCCAGTACTTC

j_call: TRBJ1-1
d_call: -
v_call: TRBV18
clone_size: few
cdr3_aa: CASSPGHLKAFF
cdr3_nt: TGTGCCAGCTCACCGGGACATCTAAAAGCTTTCTTT

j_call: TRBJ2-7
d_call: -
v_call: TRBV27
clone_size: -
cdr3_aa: CASSYLGGEQYF
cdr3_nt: TGTGCCAGCAGTTACCTAGGGGGCGAGCAGTACTTC

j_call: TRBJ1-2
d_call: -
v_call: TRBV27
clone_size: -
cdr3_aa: CATRAGTNYGYTF
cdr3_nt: TGTGCCACCAGGGCGGGCACTAACTATGGCTACACCTTC

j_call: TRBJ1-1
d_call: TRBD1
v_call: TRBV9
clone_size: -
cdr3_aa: CASSTEGALGNTEAFF
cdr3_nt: TGTGCCAGCAGCACCGAGGGGGCGTTGGGGAACACTGAAGCTTTCTTT

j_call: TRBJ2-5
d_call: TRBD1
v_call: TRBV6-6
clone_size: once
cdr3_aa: CASSYGTGGNQETQYF
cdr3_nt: TGTGCCAGCAGTTACGGGACAGGGGGGAACCAAGAGACCCAGTACTTC

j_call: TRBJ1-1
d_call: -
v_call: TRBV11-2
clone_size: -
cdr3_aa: CASSPSTNTEAFF
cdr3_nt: TGTGCCAGCAGCCCGTCGACAAACACTGAAGCTTTCTTT

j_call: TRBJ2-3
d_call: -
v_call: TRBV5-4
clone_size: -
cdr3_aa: CASSFEEARGDTQYF
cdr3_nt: TGTGCCAGCAGCTTCGAGGAGGCCCGTGGAGATACGCAGTATTTT

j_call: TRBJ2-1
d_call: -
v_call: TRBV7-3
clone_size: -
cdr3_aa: CASSLFGGRDNEQFF
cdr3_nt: TGTGCCAGCAGCTTATTTGGGGGCCGAGACAATGAGCAGTTCTTC